This T cell receptor beta chain appears in the sequencing data of a study of identical twins. This clonotype showed up many times. Looked up from germline, CDR1 is SGHVS and CDR2 is FNYEAQ. This CDR3 comprises 16 residues. The ends were cut back, 1 base at V and 4 bases at J, with 16 bases in the middle. Each CDR3 protein gets one entry after TCRdb re-called the 5' RACE reads with MiXCR. The sample comprises fewer than 250,000 distinct CDR3 sequences, approximately 7.9% of which are singletons, and about 5.6% rests with the top ten. These data were also filed under a second study, of yellow fever vaccine responses in identical twins.

The chain employs TRBV7-6 and TRBJ2-5, with D possibly being TRBD2 (7 bases). The sequencing sample was made of CD8+ T cells sorted from blood. This TCR was sampled from a woman aged 18-29 years in good health. CDR3 sequence: CASSLEVGGPSETQYF. The CDR3, as DNA: TGTGCCAGCAGCTTAGAGGTGGGGGGGCCCTCAGAGACCCAGTACTTC.